This T cell receptor beta chain originates from a study of T cell clones after liver transplantation. Study-level information: TCRbeta sequencing after a pre-transplant mixed lymphocyte reaction identified graft-donor-reactive clones, later tracked in post-transplant blood. Study-level results: Migration into the graft, not deletion, may explain lost graft donor-reactive T cells. Post-transplant time points were not standardized, so conclusions are preliminary.

Germline loops: CDR1 SGHRS, CDR2 YFSETQ. The CDR3 contains 14 residues. V lost 0 bases and J lost 0, with 6 bases in between. CD3+CD4+ and CD3+CD8+ cells were FACS-sorted from thawed unstimulated PBMCs. Measured with immunoSEQ multiplex PCR; TCRdb has only the in-frame clones, and not every one. The repertoire includes 55,000 to 75,000 clones, around 93% of them detected once, and roughly 0.9% sits in the top ten. Comment on this clone: Antigen: not known.

This receptor was identified in a human patient who received a liver transplant. Some T cells may originate from the graft donor. The J gene is TRBJ2-5, the V gene TRBV5-1, with D possibly being TRBD1 (5 bases). The sequences come from CD4+ T cells from blood, collected less than 27 months after liver transplant. CDR3 nucleotides: TGCGCCAGCAGCTTGGGACAGAACCAAGAGACCCAGTACTTC. Its protein product is CASSLGQNQETQYF.